One and the same sample provided the 24 T cell receptor beta chains below, sequenced in a study of T cell responses to AZD1222 COVID-19 vaccine. The protocol was immunoSEQ multiplex PCR, while the TCRdb copy is restricted to in-frame clones and leaves out a portion. The sample has about 70,000 clones, over 80% seen once. The source material was peripheral blood, sampled on day 0 of AZD1222 vaccination. The source of these receptors is an adult in good health.

The chain combines TRBV19 with TRBJ2-5; D is ambiguous. The V end was cut by 5 bases, the J end by 1 base, with 11 bases between. The CDR3 spans 14 residues. Per the germline V gene, CDR1 is LNHDA and CDR2 is SQIVND (reference sequence). CDR3 sequence (DNA): TGTGCCAGTAGTGCTTCAGCAGCCCAAGAGACCCAGTACTTC. Encoded protein: CASSASAAQETQYF.

CDR3 nucleotides: TGTGCCAGCCTCGGAGGTACCGGGGAGCTGTTTTTT. Translated: CASLGGTGELFF. The V gene is TRBV7-9, the J gene TRBJ2-2; D perhaps matches TRBD2 (5 bases). CDR3 length: 12 residues. CDR1 is SEHNR and CDR2 is FQNEAQ in the germline V gene (reference sequence). Trimming shortened V by 8 bases and J by 5 bases, and 9 bases separated the two germline ends. Full variable domain (outside the CDR3, taken from reference TRBV7-9 and TRBJ2-2): DTGVSQNPRHKITKRGQNVTFRCDPISEHNRLYWYRQTLGQGPEFLTYFQNEAQLEKSRLLSDRFSAERPKGSFSTLEIQRTEQGDSAMYLCASLGGTGELFFGEGSRLTVL.

The chain carries TRBV6-5 and TRBJ2-1; D is possibly TRBD2 (5 bases). The CDR3 has 15 residues. The germline V and J ends were trimmed by 2 bases and 5 bases, with 13 bases remaining between them. The germline V gene encodes CDR1 MNHEY and CDR2 SVGAGI. The CDR3 sequence: CASSYPEAADNEQFF. The DNA for the CDR3 is TGTGCCAGCAGTTACCCCGAGGCAGCGGACAATGAGCAGTTCTTC.

V is TRBV6-2 or TRBV6-3 and J is TRBJ2-7; 10 bases map to TRBD1. This CDR3 comprises 15 residues. The germline CDR1 and CDR2 sequences are MNHEY and SVGEGT. V dropped 2 bases and J dropped 0; count of bases not matched to a gene: 1. CDR3 protein: CASSYGDRGSYEQYF. For the CDR3, the DNA is TGTGCCAGCAGTTACGGGGACAGGGGCTCCTACGAGCAGTACTTC.

By its share, this clone is medium-sized (0.01 to 0.1%). V is TRBV30 and J is TRBJ2-2, with D possibly TRBD1 on 6 matching bases. The CDR3 sequence is 15 residues long. Deletions cut 0 bases from V and 1 base from J, with 9 bases between. Germline V gene sequence: CDR1 GTSNPN, CDR2 SVGIG (reference sequence). As DNA, the CDR3 is TGTGCCTGGAGTGTCCAGGACAGGAACACCGGGGAGCTGTTTTTT. Its protein is CAWSVQDRNTGELFF. The full variable domain, with the rest looked up from reference TRBV30 and TRBJ2-2, is SQTIHQWPATLVQPVGSPLSLECTVEGTSNPNLYWYRQAAGRGLQLLFYSVGIGQISSEVPQNLSASRPQDRQFILSSKKLLLSDSGFYLCAWSVQDRNTGELFFGEGSRLTVL.

V and J are TRBV7-2 and TRBJ2-7; TRBD2 agrees at 8 bases. Germline V gene lookup returns CDR1 SGHTA and CDR2 FQGNSA. V lost 2 bases, J lost 3 bases, and 6 bases stayed unmatched. The CDR3 consists of 15 residues. The CDR3 loop reads CASSLREAGDYEQYF. The DNA of the CDR3 is TGTGCCAGCAGCTTAAGAGAAGCGGGGGACTACGAGCAGTACTTC.

The chain employs TRBV27 and TRBJ2-1; TRBD2 is a possible D gene (7 bases). CDR3 length equals 17 residues. From germline, CDR1 is MNHEY and CDR2 SMNVEV (reference sequence). The ends were cut back, 2 bases at V and 7 bases at J, with 21 bases in the middle. As DNA, the CDR3 is TGTGCCAGCAGTTTACCCTTGGGGGGGGGCTTAATAAATGAGCAGTTCTTC. Translated, it gives CASSLPLGGGLINEQFF.

The CDR3, as DNA: TGTGCCAGCACCGCGGGGGGTGGAAACACCATATATTTT. It is translated as CASTAGGGNTIYF. V usage is TRBV7-2 and J usage is TRBJ1-3; weak D call: TRBD1 (5 bases). CDR1 is SGHTA and CDR2 is FQGNSA in the germline V gene. Trimming shortened V by 7 bases and J by 3 bases, and 10 bases separated the two germline ends. This CDR3 contains 13 residues.

The chain combines TRBV6-5 with TRBJ1-2; 8 bases align to TRBD1. CDR1 is MNHEY and CDR2 is SVGAGI in the germline V gene. V was pared by 6 bases and J by 7 bases, with 7 bases of the junction left unmatched. This CDR3 spans 13 amino acids. The CDR3 loop is CASSRRGQSGYTF. CDR3 nucleotides: TGTGCCAGCAGCCGCAGGGGGCAGTCTGGCTACACCTTC.

This clone was recorded once. This chain connects TRBV6-5 to TRBJ1-6; 9 bases map to TRBD1. After removal of 2 bases from V and 5 bases from J, the junction contained 4 bases not matched to a gene. This CDR3 is 16 amino acids long. Germline loops: CDR1 MNHEY, CDR2 SVGAGI. The CDR3 nucleotides are TGTGCCAGCAGTTACGATAGGACAGGGGATAATTCACCCCTCCACTTT. Protein product: CASSYDRTGDNSPLHF.

The rearrangement joins TRBV3-1 (or the pseudogene TRBV3-2) to TRBJ1-1; D gene unclear. Germline V gives CDR1 LGHDT, CDR2 YNNKEL (reference sequence). V lost 3 bases, J lost 9 bases, and 17 bases lay in between. The CDR3 contains 14 residues. The CDR3 spells CASSQIFLGFKAFF. The CDR3 coding sequence is TGTGCCAGCAGCCAGATTTTCCTGGGGTTTAAAGCTTTCTTT.

This clone has more than one count but fewer than ten. The rearrangement joins TRBV5-1 to TRBJ2-2; TRBD2 is a possible D gene (7 bases). Germline CDR1 reads SGHRS; CDR2 reads YFSETQ. The germline V and J ends were trimmed by 4 bases and 6 bases, with 13 bases remaining between them. The CDR3 has 14 amino acids. CDR3 sequence reads: CASSPTGGSGELFF. The CDR3 DNA reads TGCGCCAGCAGCCCGACGGGGGGCTCCGGGGAGCTGTTTTTT. Drawing the rest from reference TRBV5-1 and TRBJ2-2, the complete variable domain is KAGVTQTPRYLIKTRGQQVTLSCSPISGHRSVSWYQQTPGQGLQFLFEYFSETQRNKGNFPGRFSGRQFSNSRSEMNVSTLELGDSALYLCASSPTGGSGELFFGEGSRLTVL.

This clone was observed a handful of times. This CDR3 is also generated by other DNA sequences in the sample. This chain connects TRBV9 to TRBJ1-6, with TRBD1 identical over 7 bases. The CDR3 sequence is 16 residues long. Germline V gene data show CDR1 as SGDLS and CDR2 as YYNGEE. V was pared by 0 bases and J by 8 bases, with 8 bases of the junction left unmatched. The CDR3 DNA sequence: TGTGCCAGCAGCGTAGCCCCAGACAGGGCGGATTCACCCCTCCACTTT. Protein: CASSVAPDRADSPLHF.

This rearrangement joins TRBV5-5 to TRBJ2-1; no definite D call. Trimming pared 2 bases from V and 6 bases from J, leaving 0 bases between. Germline V gene sequence: CDR1 SGHKS, CDR2 YYEKEE (reference sequence). The CDR3 has 10 residues. The CDR3 coding sequence is TGTGCCAGCAGCTTCAATGAGCAGTTCTTC. Its translation: CASSFNEQFF.

This chain uses TRBV5-4 with TRBJ2-1; TRBD1 is a possible D gene (6 bases). Between the trimmed V and J ends, which lost 3 bases and 1 base, there was a span of 17 bases. This CDR3 is built from 17 residues. Germline V gene sequence: CDR1 SGHNT, CDR2 YYREEE (reference sequence). The CDR3 reads CASSSRGGGLSYNEQFF. The CDR3 DNA follows: TGTGCCAGCAGCTCCCGGGGTGGGGGCTTGTCCTACAATGAGCAGTTCTTC.

The chain joins TRBV6-5 to TRBJ2-1, with 8 bases that match TRBD2. CDR1 and CDR2 (germline): MNHEY, SVGAGI. Trimming removed 2 bases from V and 5 bases from J; junction bases left unmatched: 5. The CDR3 has 15 residues. The CDR3: CASSYGSGEHNEQFF. CDR3 bases: TGTGCCAGCAGTTACGGTAGCGGGGAGCACAATGAGCAGTTCTTC.

This chain's CDR3 is CAIRASGQGVLNTEAFF. CDR3 nucleotides: TGTGCCATCAGGGCCTCCGGACAGGGAGTTTTGAACACTGAAGCTTTCTTT. V gene TRBV10-3 combines with J gene TRBJ1-1; TRBD1 matches at 8 bases. The CDR3 is 17 amino acids. From germline, CDR1 is ENHRY and CDR2 SYGVKD. Losses at the gene ends were 6 bases for V and 0 bases for J; bases not matched to a gene: 12.

The rearrangement uses TRBV29-1 and TRBJ2-3, with 9 bases lining up with TRBD2. This CDR3 contains 15 residues. The germline gives CDR1 SQVTM, CDR2 ANQGSEA. V was pared by 6 bases and J by 5 bases, with 12 bases of the junction left unmatched. CDR3 region: CSVASTRGGGDTQYF. Written as DNA, the CDR3 is TGCAGCGTAGCCTCCACGCGGGGGGGTGGAGATACGCAGTATTTT.

V gene TRBV28 combines with J gene TRBJ1-2; the D is unclear. Germline V gene lookup returns CDR1 MDHEN and CDR2 SYDVKM. CDR3 length: 15 amino acids. The V end was cut by 2 bases, the J end by 2 bases, with 12 bases between. The CDR3 DNA sequence: TGTGCCAGCAGTTTAATGTTCGGGAGGAACTATGGCTACACCTTC. Encoded protein: CASSLMFGRNYGYTF.

CDR3 protein: CALDPSGRRSSYNSPLHF. CDR3 bases: TGTGCCCTCGACCCCTCTGGTCGGCGGAGCTCCTATAATTCACCCCTCCACTTT. The chain joins TRBV30 to TRBJ1-6; D call uncertain. This CDR3 has 18 amino acids. Between the trimmed V and J ends, which lost 8 bases and 0 bases, there was a span of 23 bases. In germline, CDR1 is GTSNPN, CDR2 SVGIG (reference sequence).

The chain links TRBV7-2 to TRBJ1-2; D is possibly TRBD1 (6 bases). Germline V gene data show CDR1 as SGHTA and CDR2 as FQGNSA. This CDR3 is built from 15 residues. V was shortened by 4 bases and J by 4 bases, with 16 bases between the two germline ends. CDR3 sequence: CASSYSGERGYGYTF. The CDR3 bases are TGTGCCAGCAGCTACTCAGGGGAAAGGGGCTATGGCTACACCTTC.

The chain has TRBV28 and TRBJ2-1, with 7 bases identical to TRBD1. Germline V gene sequence: CDR1 MDHEN, CDR2 SYDVKM. The CDR3 is 15 residues long. V gave up 4 bases and J gave up 5 bases; unmatched junction bases: 8. In nucleotides, the CDR3 is TGTGCCAGCAGTTCCGGAGTTAGGGGGCACAATGAGCAGTTCTTC. It codes for CASSSGVRGHNEQFF.

This sequence joins TRBV5-1 and TRBJ2-1; no reliable D call. V shed 0 bases and J shed 0 bases, with 4 bases lying between them. Germline CDR1 reads SGHRS; CDR2 reads YFSETQ. The CDR3 spans 14 residues. CDR3 amino acids: CASSLDTSYNEQFF. CDR3 nucleotide sequence: TGCGCCAGCAGCTTGGACACCTCCTACAATGAGCAGTTCTTC.

This clone was seen a handful of times. J is TRBJ1-2 and V is TRBV7-9; 8 bases agree with TRBD1. The CDR3 is 13 residues long. In germline, CDR1 is SEHNR, CDR2 FQNEAQ (reference sequence). The trim removed 5 bases at V and 7 bases at J, leaving 6 bases unmatched. The CDR3, as DNA: TGTGCCAGCAGCCAGGACAGGGCCACTGGCTACACCTTC. This sequence encodes CASSQDRATGYTF.